The sequence of this T cell receptor beta chain was determined in a study of shared clonotypes between healthy human individuals. Profiled with immunoSEQ multiplex PCR; TCRdb holds only in-frame clones, not every one. The sample has approximately 88,000 clones, 60% to 75% seen once. Germline trimming cut 6 bases from V and 6 bases from J; bases unmatched to any gene: 11. CDR1 and CDR2 (germline): SNHLY, FYNNEI. This CDR3 has 15 residues. This clone was seen a few times. This sequence joins TRBV2 and TRBJ1-5; TRBD1 agrees at 7 bases. The sequence was collected from a man aged 30 to 39 in good health. The sample taken for sequencing was memory CD8+ T cells sorted from blood. Sample subset: CD45RO+ cells pooled with CCR7-negative TemRA cells. In DNA form, the CDR3 reads TGTGCCAGCAGCCCAAGACAGGGATCCGGTCAGCCCCAGCATTTT. Its translation is CASSPRQGSGQPQHF.